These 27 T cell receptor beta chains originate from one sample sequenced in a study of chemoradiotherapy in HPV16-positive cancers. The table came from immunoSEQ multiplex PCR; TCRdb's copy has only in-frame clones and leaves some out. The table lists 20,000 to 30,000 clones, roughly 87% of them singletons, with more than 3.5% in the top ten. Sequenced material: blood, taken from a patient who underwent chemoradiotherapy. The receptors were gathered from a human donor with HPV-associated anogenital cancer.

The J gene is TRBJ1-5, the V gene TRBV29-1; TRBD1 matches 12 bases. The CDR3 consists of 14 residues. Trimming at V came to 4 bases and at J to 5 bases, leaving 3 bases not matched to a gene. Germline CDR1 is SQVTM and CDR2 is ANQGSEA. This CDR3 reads CSVGGQGADQPQHF. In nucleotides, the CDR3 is TGCAGCGTTGGGGGACAGGGGGCTGATCAGCCCCAGCATTTT.

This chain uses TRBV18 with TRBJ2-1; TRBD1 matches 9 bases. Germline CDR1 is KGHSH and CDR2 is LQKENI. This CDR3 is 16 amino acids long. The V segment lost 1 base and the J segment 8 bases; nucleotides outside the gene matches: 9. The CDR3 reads CASSPRRDRVIDEQFF. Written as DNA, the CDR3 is TGTGCCAGCTCACCACGCCGGGACAGGGTAATCGATGAGCAGTTCTTC.

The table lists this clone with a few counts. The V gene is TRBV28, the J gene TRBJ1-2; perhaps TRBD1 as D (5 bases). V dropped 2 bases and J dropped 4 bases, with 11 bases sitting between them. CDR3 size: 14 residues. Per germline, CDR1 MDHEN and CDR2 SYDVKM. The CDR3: CASSLPRAAYGYTF. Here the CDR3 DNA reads TGTGCCAGCAGTTTACCCAGGGCCGCCTATGGCTACACCTTC.

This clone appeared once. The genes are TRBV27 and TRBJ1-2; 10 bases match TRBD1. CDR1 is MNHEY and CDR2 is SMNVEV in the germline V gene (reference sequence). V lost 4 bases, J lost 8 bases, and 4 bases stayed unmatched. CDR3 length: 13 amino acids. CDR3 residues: CASSSGQGLGYTF. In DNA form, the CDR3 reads TGTGCCAGCAGTTCGGGACAGGGGTTGGGCTACACCTTC.

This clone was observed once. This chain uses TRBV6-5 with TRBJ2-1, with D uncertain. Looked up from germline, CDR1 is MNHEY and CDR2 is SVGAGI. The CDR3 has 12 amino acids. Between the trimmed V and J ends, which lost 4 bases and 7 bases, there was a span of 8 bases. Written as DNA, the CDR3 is TGTGCCAGCAGTTCCCCTCCTAATGAGCAGTTCTTC. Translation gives CASSSPPNEQFF.

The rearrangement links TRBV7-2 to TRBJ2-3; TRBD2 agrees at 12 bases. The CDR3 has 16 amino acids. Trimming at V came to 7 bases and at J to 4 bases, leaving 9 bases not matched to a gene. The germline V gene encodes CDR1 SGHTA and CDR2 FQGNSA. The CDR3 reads CASTPGLAGRADTQYF. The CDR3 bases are TGTGCCAGCACCCCCGGACTAGCGGGGAGGGCAGATACGCAGTATTTT.

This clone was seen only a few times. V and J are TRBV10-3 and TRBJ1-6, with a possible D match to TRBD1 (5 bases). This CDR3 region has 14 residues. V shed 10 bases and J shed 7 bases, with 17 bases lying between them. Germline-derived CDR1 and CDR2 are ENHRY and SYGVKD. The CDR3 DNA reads TGTGCCACTATGGGGGAAAACTCGAATTCACCCCTCCACTTT. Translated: CATMGENSNSPLHF.

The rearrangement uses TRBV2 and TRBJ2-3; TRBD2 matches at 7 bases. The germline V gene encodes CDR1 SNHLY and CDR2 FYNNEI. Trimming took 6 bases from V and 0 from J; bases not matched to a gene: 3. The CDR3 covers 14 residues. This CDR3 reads CASRAGTSTDTQYF. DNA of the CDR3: TGTGCCAGCAGAGCGGGAACTAGCACAGATACGCAGTATTTT.

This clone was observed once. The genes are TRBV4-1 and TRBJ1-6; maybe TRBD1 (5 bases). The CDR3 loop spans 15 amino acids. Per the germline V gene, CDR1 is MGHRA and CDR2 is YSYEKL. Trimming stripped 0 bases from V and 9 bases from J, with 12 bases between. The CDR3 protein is CASSQDPGGGSPLHF. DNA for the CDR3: TGCGCCAGCAGCCAAGATCCGGGGGGAGGTTCACCCCTCCACTTT.

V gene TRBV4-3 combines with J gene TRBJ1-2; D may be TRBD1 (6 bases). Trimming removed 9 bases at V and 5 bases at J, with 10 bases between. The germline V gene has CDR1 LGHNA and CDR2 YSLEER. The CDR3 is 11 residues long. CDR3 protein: CARGGSYGYTF. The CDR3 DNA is TGCGCCAGAGGGGGGTCTTATGGCTACACCTTC.

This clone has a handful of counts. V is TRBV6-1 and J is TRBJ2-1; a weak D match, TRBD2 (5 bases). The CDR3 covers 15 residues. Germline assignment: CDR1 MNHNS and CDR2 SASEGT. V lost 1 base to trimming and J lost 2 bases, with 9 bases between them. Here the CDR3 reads CASSEEEGPYNEQFF. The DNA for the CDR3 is TGTGCCAGCAGTGAAGAAGAGGGCCCCTACAATGAGCAGTTCTTC.

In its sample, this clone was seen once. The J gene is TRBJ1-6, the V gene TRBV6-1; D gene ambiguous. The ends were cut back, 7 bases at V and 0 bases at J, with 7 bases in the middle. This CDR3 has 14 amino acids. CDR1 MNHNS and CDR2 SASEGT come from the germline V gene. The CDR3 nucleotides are TGTGCCAGCACAGCAATCTCCTATAATTCACCCCTCCACTTT. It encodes CASTAISYNSPLHF.

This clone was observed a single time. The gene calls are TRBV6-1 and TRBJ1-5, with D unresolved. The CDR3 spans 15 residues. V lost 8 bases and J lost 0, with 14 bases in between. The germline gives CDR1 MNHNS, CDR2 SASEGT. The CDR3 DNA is TGTGCCAGCTCGACGGTAACGGCTAGCAATCAGCCCCAGCATTTT. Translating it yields CASSTVTASNQPQHF.

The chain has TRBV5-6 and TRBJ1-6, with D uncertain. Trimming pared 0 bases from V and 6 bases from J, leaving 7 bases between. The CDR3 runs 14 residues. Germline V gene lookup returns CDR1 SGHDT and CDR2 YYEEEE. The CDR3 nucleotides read TGTGCCAGCAGCTTGGCCGGGGTTAATTCACCCCTCCACTTT. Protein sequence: CASSLAGVNSPLHF.

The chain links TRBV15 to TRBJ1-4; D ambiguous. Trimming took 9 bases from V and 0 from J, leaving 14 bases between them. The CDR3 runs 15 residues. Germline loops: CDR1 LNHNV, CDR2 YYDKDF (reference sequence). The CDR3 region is CATSLLRTTNEKLFF. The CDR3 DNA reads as TGTGCCACTTCCCTACTGAGAACAACTAATGAAAAACTGTTTTTT.

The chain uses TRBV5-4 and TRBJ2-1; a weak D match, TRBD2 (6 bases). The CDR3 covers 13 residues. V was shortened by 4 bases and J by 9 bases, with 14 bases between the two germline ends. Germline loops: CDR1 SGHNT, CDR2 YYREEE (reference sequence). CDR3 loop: CASSPGLRGEQFF. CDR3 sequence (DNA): TGTGCCAGCAGCCCAGGACTACGGGGTGAGCAGTTCTTC.

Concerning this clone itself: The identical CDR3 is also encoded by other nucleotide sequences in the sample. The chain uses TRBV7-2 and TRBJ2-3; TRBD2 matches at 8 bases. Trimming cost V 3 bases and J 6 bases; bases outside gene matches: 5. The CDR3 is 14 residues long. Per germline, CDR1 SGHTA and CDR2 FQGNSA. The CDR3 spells CASSFTGGADTQYF. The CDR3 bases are TGTGCCAGCAGCTTTACGGGAGGGGCCGATACGCAGTATTTT.

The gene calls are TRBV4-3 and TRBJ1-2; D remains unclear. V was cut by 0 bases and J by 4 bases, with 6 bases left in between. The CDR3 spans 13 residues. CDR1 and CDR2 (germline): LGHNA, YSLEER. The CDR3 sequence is CASSQDYAYGYTF. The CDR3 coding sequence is TGCGCCAGCAGCCAAGATTATGCCTATGGCTACACCTTC.

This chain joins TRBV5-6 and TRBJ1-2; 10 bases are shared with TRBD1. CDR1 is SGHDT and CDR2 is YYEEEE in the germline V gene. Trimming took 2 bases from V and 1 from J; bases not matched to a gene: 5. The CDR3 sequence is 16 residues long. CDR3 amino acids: CASSLGDRGFNYGYTF. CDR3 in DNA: TGTGCCAGCAGCTTAGGGGACAGGGGATTTAACTATGGCTACACCTTC.

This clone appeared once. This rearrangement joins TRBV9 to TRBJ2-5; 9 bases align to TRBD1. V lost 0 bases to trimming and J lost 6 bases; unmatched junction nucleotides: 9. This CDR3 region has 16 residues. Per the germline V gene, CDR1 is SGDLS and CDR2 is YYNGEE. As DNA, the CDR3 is TGTGCCAGCAGCGTAGCTCCGGGACAGGGAGTGCAGACCCAGTACTTC. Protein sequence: CASSVAPGQGVQTQYF.

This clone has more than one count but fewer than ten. CDR3 coding DNA: TGTGCCAGCAGCGTTGACACCGAGACCTATGGCTACACCTTC. Residues: CASSVDTETYGYTF. The chain uses TRBV9 and TRBJ1-2; D gene ambiguous. Trimming took off 2 bases at V and 4 bases at J, with 12 bases between the two ends. The germline CDR1 and CDR2 sequences are SGDLS and YYNGEE. CDR3 length: 14 amino acids.

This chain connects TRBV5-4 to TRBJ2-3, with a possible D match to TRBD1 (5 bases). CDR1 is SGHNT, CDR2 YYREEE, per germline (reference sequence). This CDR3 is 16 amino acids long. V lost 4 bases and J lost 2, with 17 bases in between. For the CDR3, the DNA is TGTGCCAGCAGCCGGCCCCCACAGGAGTACACAGATACGCAGTATTTT. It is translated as CASSRPPQEYTDTQYF. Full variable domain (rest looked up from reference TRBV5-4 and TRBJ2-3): ETGVTQSPTHLIKTRGQQVTLRCSSQSGHNTVSWYQQALGQGPQFIFQYYREEENGRGNFPPRFSGLQFPNYSSELNVNALELDDSALYLCASSRPPQEYTDTQYFGPGTRLTVL.

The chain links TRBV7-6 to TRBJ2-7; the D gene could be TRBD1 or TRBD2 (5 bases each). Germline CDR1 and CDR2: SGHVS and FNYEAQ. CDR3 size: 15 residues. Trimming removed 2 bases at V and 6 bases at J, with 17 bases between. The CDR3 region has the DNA TGTGCCAGCAGCTTATCGGTGAGGGGAGACGGCGAGCAGTACTTC. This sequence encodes CASSLSVRGDGEQYF.

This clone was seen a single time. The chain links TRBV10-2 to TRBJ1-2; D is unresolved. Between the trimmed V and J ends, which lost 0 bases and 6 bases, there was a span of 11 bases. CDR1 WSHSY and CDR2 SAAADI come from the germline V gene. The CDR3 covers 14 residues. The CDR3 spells CASSESTSWDGYTF. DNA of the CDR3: TGCGCCAGCAGTGAGTCTACCAGTTGGGATGGCTACACCTTC.

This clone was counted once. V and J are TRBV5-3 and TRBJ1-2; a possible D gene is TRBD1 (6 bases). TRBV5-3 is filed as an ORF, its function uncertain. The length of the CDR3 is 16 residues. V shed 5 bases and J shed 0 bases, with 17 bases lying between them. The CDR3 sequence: CARSLDPGEANYGYTF. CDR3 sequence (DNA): TGTGCCAGAAGTCTAGATCCAGGGGAAGCTAACTATGGCTACACCTTC.

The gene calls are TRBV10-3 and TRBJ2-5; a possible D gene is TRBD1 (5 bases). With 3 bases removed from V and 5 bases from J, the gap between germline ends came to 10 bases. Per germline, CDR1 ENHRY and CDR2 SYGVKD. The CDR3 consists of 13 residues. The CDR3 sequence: CAISEGVGETQYF. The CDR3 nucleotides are TGTGCCATCAGTGAAGGGGTGGGCGAGACCCAGTACTTC.

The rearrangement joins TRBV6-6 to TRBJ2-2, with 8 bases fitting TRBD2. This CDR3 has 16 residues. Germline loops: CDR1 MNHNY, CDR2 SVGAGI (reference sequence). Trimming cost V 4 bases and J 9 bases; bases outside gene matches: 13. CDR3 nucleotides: TGTGCCAGCAGTTCTCAAAGCGGGGGCCCCGGCCGGGAGCTGTTTTTT. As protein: CASSSQSGGPGRELFF.